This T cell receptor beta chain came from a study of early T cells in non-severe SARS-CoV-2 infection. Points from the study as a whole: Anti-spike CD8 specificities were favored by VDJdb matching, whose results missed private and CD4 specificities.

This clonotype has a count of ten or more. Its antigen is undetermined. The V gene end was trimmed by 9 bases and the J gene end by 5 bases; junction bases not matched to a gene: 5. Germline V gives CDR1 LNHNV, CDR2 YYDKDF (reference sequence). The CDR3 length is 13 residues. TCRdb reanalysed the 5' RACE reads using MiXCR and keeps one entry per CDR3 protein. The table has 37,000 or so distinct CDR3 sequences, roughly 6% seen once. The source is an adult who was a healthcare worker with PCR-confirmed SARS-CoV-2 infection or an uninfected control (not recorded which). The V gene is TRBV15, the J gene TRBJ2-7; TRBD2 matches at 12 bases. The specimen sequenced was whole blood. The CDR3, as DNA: TGTGCCACGAAACTAGCGGGAGGAAACGAGCAGTACTTC. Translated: CATKLAGGNEQYF.